The rows below give T cell receptor beta chains drawn from one sample of a study of T-cell reconstitution after alpha-beta-depleted transplantation in children. Each CDR3 protein gets one entry after TCRdb re-called the PCR reads with MiXCR. The table records roughly 790,000 distinct CDR3 sequences, roughly 15% of them present only once. Source: PBMCs, mostly from graft donor cells, taken 360 days after TCRalphabeta/CD19-depleted stem cell transplant. The receptor set was obtained from a male patient between 5 and 17 years old who had a stem cell transplant for acute lymphoblastic leukemia, so the T cells may come from the graft donor. CDR3s include the opening cysteine and the closing phenylalanine or tryptophan. D genes are given only for firm matches. Clone size is not always given. Where it is, it says once, few, many or a class for expanded clones.

TRBV5-1,.,TRBJ2-7,.,TGCGCCAGCCGACCGCCCACCCTGTCCTACGAGCAGTACTTC,CASRPPTLSYEQYF
TRBV5-1,.,TRBJ2-7,.,TGCGCCAGCAGCTTGGGACAGGCCTATTCCTACGAGCAGTACTTC,CASSLGQAYSYEQYF
TRBV18,once,TRBJ2-7,TRBD1,TGTGCCGGCTCAGCCCACAGGGGGAGCGACTACGAGCAGTACTTC,CAGSAHRGSDYEQYF
TRBV5-1,.,TRBJ2-7,TRBD2,TGCGCCAGCAGCCCAGGACTAGCGGCCTCCTACGAGCAGTACTTC,CASSPGLAASYEQYF
TRBV27,.,TRBJ1-2,TRBD1,TGTGCCAGCAGTTCCCGGACAGGGGGGCCACCCTTCTATGGCTACACCTTC,CASSSRTGGPPFYGYTF
TRBV7-8,few,TRBJ1-5,.,TGTGCCAGCAGCTGGGCCGGGGGGGGCAATCAGCCCCAGCATTTT,CASSWAGGGNQPQHF
TRBV4-1,many,TRBJ2-3,.,TGCGCCAGCAGCCAAGATCTTGCAGATACGCAGTATTTT,CASSQDLADTQYF
TRBV10-3,.,TRBJ2-1,TRBD2,TGTGCCATCAGTGACATAGCGGGAGAGGTCTACAATGAGCAGTTCTTC,CAISDIAGEVYNEQFF
TRBV12-3/TRBV12-4,few,TRBJ2-5,TRBD2,TGTGCCAGCTTCCTTAGCGGGATAGGAGAGACCCAGTACTTC,CASFLSGIGETQYF
TRBV4-1,.,TRBJ2-7,.,TGCGCCAGCAGCTCAGAATACCGGCCCACTTACGAGCAGTACTTC,CASSSEYRPTYEQYF
TRBV9,many,TRBJ2-1,.,TGTGCCAGCAGTGTAGACGGGAGCCCCTACAATGAGCAGTTCTTC,CASSVDGSPYNEQFF
TRBV20-1,.,TRBJ2-5,TRBD2,TGCAGTGCTATGCCCTGGGGACTAGCGGTCCAAGAGACCCAGTACTTC,CSAMPWGLAVQETQYF
TRBV24-1,few,TRBJ2-1,TRBD2,TGTGCCACCAGTGATTCCTCTAGCGGGAGGTTTAATGAGCAGTTCTTC,CATSDSSSGRFNEQFF
TRBV5-1,few,TRBJ1-6,.,TGCGCCAGCAGCCCAGGACGGATCAATTCACCCCTCCACTTT,CASSPGRINSPLHF
TRBV12-3/TRBV12-4,many,TRBJ2-4,.,TGTGCCAGCAGTAAATTAAAAAACATTCAGTACTTC,CASSKLKNIQYF
TRBV20-1,few,TRBJ2-3,TRBD2,TGCAGTGCTAGACTAGCGGGAGGACACGATACGCAGTATTTT,CSARLAGGHDTQYF
TRBV25-1,.,TRBJ2-1,.,TGTGCCAGCAGTGAAGTGGTACGGGGAGGGCAGTTCTTC,CASSEVVRGGQFF
TRBV7-2,.,TRBJ2-3,TRBD2,TGTGCCAGCAGCAACCAGAGGACTAGCAGCACAGATACGCAGTATTTT,CASSNQRTSSTDTQYF
TRBV5-1,many,TRBJ2-1,TRBD2,TGCGCCAGCAGCTTGGCGCCGGGACTAGCGGGATACAATGAGCAGTTCTTC,CASSLAPGLAGYNEQFF
TRBV12-3/TRBV12-4,many,TRBJ1-6,TRBD1,TGTGCCAGCAGTAGGACAGGGCGGGATTCACCCCTCCACTTT,CASSRTGRDSPLHF
TRBV3-1,.,TRBJ2-2,TRBD2,TGTGCCAGCAGCCCTACTAGCGGGAGGTTCCCGGGGGAGCTGTTTTTT,CASSPTSGRFPGELFF
TRBV4-1,.,TRBJ1-2,.,TGCGCCAGCAGCCAAGAGCCAGGGGCTAACTATGGCTACACCTTC,CASSQEPGANYGYTF
TRBV27,many,TRBJ2-1,.,TGTGCCAGCAGTCCCAAGACTAGGTACAATGAGCAGTTCTTC,CASSPKTRYNEQFF
TRBV12-3/TRBV12-4,many,TRBJ2-7,.,TGTGCCAGCAGTCCAAGGTTCTCCTACGAGCAGTACTTC,CASSPRFSYEQYF
TRBV18,few,TRBJ2-7,.,TGTGCCAGCTCACCCGTAGGGTCCGAGCAGTACTTC,CASSPVGSEQYF
TRBV5-1,few,TRBJ1-5,.,TGCGCCAGCAGCTTGTTCACTCGTTGTTACAGGGACAGCAATCAGCCCCAGCATTTT,CASSLFTRCYRDSNQPQHF
TRBV6-2/TRBV6-3,.,TRBJ2-5,.,TGTGCCAGCAACCGGTTGGGACCCGGCAGCGAGACCCAGTACTTC,CASNRLGPGSETQYF
TRBV15,.,TRBJ1-4,.,TGTGCCACCAGCAGAGCCGGGACAACAACTAATGAAAAACTGTTTTTT,CATSRAGTTTNEKLFF
TRBV9,.,TRBJ2-7,.,TGTGCCAGCAGCGTCGTCCCTGGCTCCTACGAGCAGTACTTC,CASSVVPGSYEQYF
TRBV20-1,few,TRBJ2-1,.,TGCAGTGCTAGGTCCGGGAGCTCCTACAATGAGCAGTTCTTC,CSARSGSSYNEQFF
TRBV18,few,TRBJ2-5,TRBD1,TGTGCCAGCTCACGAGACAGGGAGAGATTAGAGACCCAGTACTTC,CASSRDRERLETQYF
TRBV7-6,few,TRBJ2-7,.,TGTGCCAGCAGCCTCATCTCCGCTCAAAACTCAGGGTACGAGCAGTACTTC,CASSLISAQNSGYEQYF
TRBV5-5,many,TRBJ2-7,TRBD2,TGTGCCAGCAGCTTGGAGCCCTGGGGTAGCGGGATCTACGAGCAGTACTTC,CASSLEPWGSGIYEQYF
TRBV10-3,many,TRBJ2-1,.,TGTGCCATCAGTGAGGGGGGAGAGGGGGATGAGCAGTTCTTC,CAISEGGEGDEQFF
TRBV4-1,few,TRBJ2-3,.,TGCGCCAGCAGCCAACCAAGCTCAGATACGCAGTATTTT,CASSQPSSDTQYF
TRBV7-3,.,TRBJ2-1,.,TGTGCCAGCAGCTTTCCAAACGGCAATGAGCAGTTCTTC,CASSFPNGNEQFF
TRBV11-1,.,TRBJ2-7,.,TGTGCCAGCAGCTTAGGGCTGACAGTAAACGAGCAGTACTTC,CASSLGLTVNEQYF
TRBV2,.,TRBJ2-1,TRBD2,TGTGCCAGCAGTGAACTACTAGCGGGGGCATACAATGAGCAGTTCTTC,CASSELLAGAYNEQFF
TRBV7-6,many,TRBJ1-1,.,TGTGCCAGCAGCTTAGCTCGTAGGAACACTGAAGCTTTCTTT,CASSLARRNTEAFF
TRBV7-9,few,TRBJ1-2,TRBD1,TGTGCCAGCAGCTCTCCGGGACAGGGAAAAGGCTACACCTTC,CASSSPGQGKGYTF
TRBV29-1,.,TRBJ2-4,.,TGCAGCGTTGAAGGGGCGGGACAACTAGCCAAAAACATTCAGTACTTC,CSVEGAGQLAKNIQYF
TRBV6-1,.,TRBJ2-5,.,TGTGCCACCCAACGGGGACGCAGGGGTCAAGAGACCCAGTACTTC,CATQRGRRGQETQYF
TRBV6-1,.,TRBJ2-1,TRBD2,TGTGCCAGCAGTCTTAGGACTAGCGCAGAGCAGTTCTTC,CASSLRTSAEQFF
TRBV4-1,many,TRBJ2-4,.,TGCGCCAGCAGCCAAGATCTGTTTAGCGCCAAAAACATTCAGTACTTC,CASSQDLFSAKNIQYF
TRBV7-9,few,TRBJ1-5,.,TGTGCCAGCAGCTTAGACTCCCGACCCCAGCATTTT,CASSLDSRPQHF
TRBV20-1,.,TRBJ2-1,.,TGCAGGGCTTCCTGCTGGGGAGCCTACAATGAGCAGTTCTTC,CRASCWGAYNEQFF
TRBV15,few,TRBJ2-3,.,TGTGCCACCAGCAGGCAGGGTGGGGTTGGAGATACGCAGTATTTT,CATSRQGGVGDTQYF
TRBV11-2,few,TRBJ2-1,TRBD1,TGTGCCAGCAGCTTGGGACCCGGGACAGGGTACAATGAGCAGTTCTTC,CASSLGPGTGYNEQFF